The 21 T cell receptor beta chains given below trace back to one sample, sequenced in a study of blood T cells in healthy people across ages (dated by TCRdb to between 2015 and 2017). The library was generated by 5' RACE. Sequencer: Illumina HiSeq 2500. A second PCR of about 6 to 12 cycles was performed with a sample-barcoded 5' primer and a J-beta primer mix. TCRdb reprocessed the public reads (quality trimming at Q25 with fastp, clone calling with MiXCR) and kept in-frame beta chains. Each entry is one CDR3 protein sequence, shown with its most common DNA and genes. This sample comprises about 1.7 million distinct CDR3 sequences, 25% to 30% of them detected only once. 7.7% of the sample belongs to the ten largest clones. Source material: blood. The receptors were sampled from a woman aged 25 to 39 in good health.

The sample holds a few counts of this clonotype. The chain combines TRBV28 with TRBJ1-2, with 11 bases matching TRBD1. This CDR3 contains 15 residues. V lost 5 bases to trimming and J lost 6 bases; unmatched junction nucleotides: 8. Germline CDR1 and CDR2: MDHEN and SYDVKM. CDR3: CASSPGDRGTHGYTF. The CDR3 DNA reads TGTGCCAGCAGTCCTGGGGACAGGGGGACCCATGGCTACACCTTC.

V is TRBV5-5 and J is TRBJ2-3; D possibly matches TRBD1 or TRBD2 (5 bases each). V lost 2 bases to trimming and J lost 6 bases, with 10 bases between them. This CDR3 has 13 residues. Germline CDR1 and CDR2: SGHKS and YYEKEE (reference sequence). CDR3 sequence reads: CASSFGAQDTQYF. In DNA form, the CDR3 reads TGTGCCAGCAGCTTCGGGGCCCAGGATACGCAGTATTTT.

The chain links TRBV7-9 to TRBJ2-4; TRBD2 matches at 8 bases. Losses at the gene ends were 5 bases for V and 0 bases for J; bases not matched to a gene: 15. The CDR3 is 19 amino acids. Germline loops: CDR1 SEHNR, CDR2 FQNEAQ (reference sequence). Written as DNA, the CDR3 is TGTGCCAGCAGCCCCCCGGGGGACCGGGGGGGGATAGCCAAAAACATTCAGTACTTC. Translated, it gives CASSPPGDRGGIAKNIQYF.

This clonotype was seen many times. This chain uses TRBV29-1 with TRBJ2-5; D possibly corresponds to TRBD1 (5 bases). V lost 3 bases to trimming and J lost 2 bases, with 19 bases between them. The germline CDR1 and CDR2 sequences are SQVTM and ANQGSEA. The CDR3 runs to 16 residues. CDR3 nucleotides: TGCAGCGTTGAGGGCCTGACAGTCGAATTTCAAGAGACCCAGTACTTC. Protein sequence: CSVEGLTVEFQETQYF.

J is TRBJ1-5 and V is TRBV4-1, with unresolved D. Germline CDR1 MGHRA, CDR2 YSYEKL. This CDR3 has 15 amino acids. V shed 0 bases and J shed 7 bases, with 13 bases lying between them. CDR3 protein: CASSQDLASGQPQHF. CDR3 in DNA: TGCGCCAGCAGCCAAGATCTGGCCTCCGGGCAGCCCCAGCATTTT.

This clonotype showed up just a few times. A read error may produce the germline difference seen at one junction end. This sequence joins TRBV5-1 and TRBJ1-2; possibly TRBD1 for D (5 bases). Looked up from germline, CDR1 is SGHRS and CDR2 is YFSETQ. The CDR3 is made up of 14 amino acids. Written as DNA, the CDR3 is TGCGCCAGCAGCTTGGGATGGGGACGGGATGGCCACACCTTC. This sequence encodes CASSLGWGRDGHTF.

There are many counts of this clonotype. The rearrangement links TRBV7-9 to TRBJ1-2; 8 bases agree with TRBD1. The germline gives CDR1 SEHNR, CDR2 FQNEAQ (reference sequence). This CDR3 comprises 16 residues. With 1 base clipped from V and 6 bases from J, the junction kept 10 bases outside the gene matches. CDR3 nucleotides: TGTGCCAGCAGCTTAGTAGCGGCAGGGGGCCGTAATGGCTACACCTTC. It codes for CASSLVAAGGRNGYTF. Full variable domain (remainder filled in from reference TRBV7-9 and TRBJ1-2): DTGVSQNPRHKITKRGQNVTFRCDPISEHNRLYWYRQTLGQGPEFLTYFQNEAQLEKSRLLSDRFSAERPKGSFSTLEIQRTEQGDSAMYLCASSLVAAGGRNGYTFGSGTRLTVV.

This clonotype was found many times. V usage is TRBV29-1 and J usage is TRBJ2-5, with D possibly matching TRBD1 (5 bases). Germline lookup yields CDR1 SQVTM and CDR2 ANQGSEA. CDR3 length equals 12 residues. V dropped 4 bases and J dropped 5 bases, with 11 bases sitting between them. The CDR3 is CSVGSRVETQYF. In DNA, the CDR3 is TGCAGCGTTGGGTCCAGGGTTGAGACCCAGTACTTC.

As for this clonotype: Its ends do not fully match the called genes, so a read error is possible. The chain is built from TRBV7-3 and TRBJ2-5; D is perhaps TRBD1 or TRBD2 (6 bases each). CDR1 is SGHTA, CDR2 FQGTGA, per germline. There are 15 residues in the CDR3. For the CDR3, the DNA is TGTACCAGCAGCTTAGGAGGGGGAAGGGCAGAGACCCAGTACTTC. This sequence encodes CTSSLGGGRAETQYF. The complete variable domain, with remaining parts taken from reference TRBV7-3 and TRBJ2-5, reads GAGVSQTPSNKVTEKGKYVELRCDPISGHTALYWYRQSLGQGPEFLIYFQGTGAADDSGLPNDRFFAVRPEGSVSTLKIQRTERGDSAVYLCTSSLGGGRAETQYFGPGTRLLVL.

This clonotype occurred a few times. The CDR3 DNA reads as TGCAGTGCTGAGGGATCCTACAATGAGCAGTACTTC. Protein: CSAEGSYNEQYF. This rearrangement joins TRBV20-1 to TRBJ2-1; maybe TRBD2 (5 bases). With the DNA end fitting TRBJ2-7 better, the J assignment may be wrong. Germline CDR1 DFQATT, CDR2 SNEGSKA (reference sequence). The CDR3 has 12 residues.

This clonotype was found a few times. The gene calls are TRBV20-1 and TRBJ1-1; perhaps TRBD1 as D (5 bases). Per germline, CDR1 DFQATT and CDR2 SNEGSKA (reference sequence). The CDR3 contains 14 residues. V was pared by 5 bases and J by 3 bases, with 16 bases between. The CDR3 loop is CSALPLGGDTEAFF. The CDR3 coding sequence is TGCAGTGCTCTACCACTGGGGGGGGACACTGAAGCTTTCTTT.

The V and J genes are TRBV12-3 or TRBV12-4 and TRBJ1-4, with a weak D call TRBD1 (6 bases). This CDR3 is built from 12 residues. The V gene lost 6 bases and the J gene lost 6 bases, with 8 bases spanning the gap. The CDR3 DNA follows: TGTGCCAGCAGGGACAGTTATGAAAAACTGTTTTTT. Protein product: CASRDSYEKLFF.

This clonotype has just a few counts. The chain recombines TRBV7-2 with TRBJ2-1, with TRBD2 matching over 11 bases. CDR1 and CDR2 (germline): SGHTA, FQGNSA. J gave up 7 bases and V 3 bases, and 5 bases lay outside the gene matches. This CDR3 region has 15 residues. In DNA form, the CDR3 reads TGTGCCAGCAGCTTGGGACTAGCGGAAATGAATGAGCAGTTCTTC. This gives the protein CASSLGLAEMNEQFF.

A note on this clonotype: One end of the junction fails to match germline, which may point to a read error. The rearrangement uses TRBV28 and TRBJ2-1; D may be TRBD2 (6 bases). The CDR3 sequence is 15 residues long. In germline, CDR1 is MDHEN, CDR2 SYDVKM. The CDR3 DNA follows: TGTGCCGGCAGTCCGGGGGTGTCCTCCTACAATGAGCAGTTCTTC. This translates into CAGSPGVSSYNEQFF.

V usage is TRBV5-4 and J usage is TRBJ2-7; 8 nucleotides agree with TRBD1. The V gene's germline CDR1 is SGHNT and CDR2 YYREEE (reference sequence). V shed 2 bases, J shed 2 bases, and the junction held 6 bases outside the gene matches. The CDR3 spans 15 residues. This CDR3 reads CASSLLGTGTYEQYF. CDR3 coding DNA: TGTGCCAGCAGCTTACTTGGGACAGGAACCTACGAGCAGTACTTC.

The sample holds a few counts of this clonotype. The V call is TRBV9, the J call TRBJ2-1; possibly TRBD2 for D (7 bases). The CDR3 loop spans 14 amino acids. Germline CDR1 is SGDLS and CDR2 is YYNGEE. Trimming shortened V by 3 bases and J by 8 bases, and 15 bases separated the two germline ends. The CDR3 reads CASSGEGGVHEQFF. CDR3 DNA: TGTGCCAGCAGCGGGGAGGGGGGGGTCCATGAGCAGTTCTTC.

J is TRBJ2-5 and V is TRBV5-1; tentative D call: TRBD1 (6 bases). The CDR3 runs 13 residues. Germline CDR1 is SGHRS and CDR2 is YFSETQ. Trimming cost V 0 bases and J 6 bases, with 9 bases left between them. CDR3 bases: TGCGCCAGCAGCTTGGCAGGGGAAAAGACCCAGTACTTC. Translation: CASSLAGEKTQYF.

The table lists this clonotype with a few counts. This rearrangement joins TRBV9 to TRBJ1-2; 7 bases align to TRBD1. Per the germline V gene, CDR1 is SGDLS and CDR2 is YYNGEE. J was trimmed by 8 bases and V by 4 bases; bases with no gene match: 11. This CDR3 is built from 14 residues. CDR3 in DNA: TGTGCCAGCAGCACCAGACCAGGGGGAAAAGGCTACACCTTC. Protein product: CASSTRPGGKGYTF. The whole variable domain, remainder taken from reference TRBV9 and TRBJ1-2, is DSGVTQTPKHLITATGQRVTLRCSPRSGDLSVYWYQQSLDQGLQFLIQYYNGEERAKGNILERFSAQQFPDLHSELNLSSLELGDSALYFCASSTRPGGKGYTFGSGTRLTVV.

V usage is TRBV7-9 and J usage is TRBJ2-7; D not certain. The CDR3 has 14 amino acids. The germline V gene has CDR1 SEHNR and CDR2 FQNEAQ (reference sequence). With 10 bases removed from V and 10 bases from J, the gap between germline ends came to 26 bases. CDR3 loop: CANSNSGPDIRQYF. The CDR3, as DNA: TGTGCCAACAGTAATTCCGGGCCAGACATCCGTCAGTACTTC.

Many counts were recorded for this clonotype. The chain has TRBV9 and TRBJ2-1; 10 positions match TRBD2. The CDR3 consists of 15 residues. The germline CDR1 and CDR2 sequences are SGDLS and YYNGEE. J lost 3 bases, V lost 8 bases, and 8 bases had no gene match. The CDR3 here is CASSVSSGSYNEQFF. The DNA of the CDR3 is TGTGCCAGTAGTGTCTCTAGCGGGAGCTACAATGAGCAGTTCTTC.

The chain recombines TRBV12-5 with TRBJ2-7, with D tentatively TRBD1 (6 bases). The CDR3 is 15 amino acids. CDR1 is LGHNT, CDR2 FRNRAP, per germline. Trimming shortened V by 3 bases and J by 2 bases, and 14 bases separated the two germline ends. The CDR3 sequence: CASGFRKGVPYEQYF. In DNA form, the CDR3 reads TGTGCTAGTGGTTTCCGAAAGGGGGTCCCCTACGAGCAGTACTTC.